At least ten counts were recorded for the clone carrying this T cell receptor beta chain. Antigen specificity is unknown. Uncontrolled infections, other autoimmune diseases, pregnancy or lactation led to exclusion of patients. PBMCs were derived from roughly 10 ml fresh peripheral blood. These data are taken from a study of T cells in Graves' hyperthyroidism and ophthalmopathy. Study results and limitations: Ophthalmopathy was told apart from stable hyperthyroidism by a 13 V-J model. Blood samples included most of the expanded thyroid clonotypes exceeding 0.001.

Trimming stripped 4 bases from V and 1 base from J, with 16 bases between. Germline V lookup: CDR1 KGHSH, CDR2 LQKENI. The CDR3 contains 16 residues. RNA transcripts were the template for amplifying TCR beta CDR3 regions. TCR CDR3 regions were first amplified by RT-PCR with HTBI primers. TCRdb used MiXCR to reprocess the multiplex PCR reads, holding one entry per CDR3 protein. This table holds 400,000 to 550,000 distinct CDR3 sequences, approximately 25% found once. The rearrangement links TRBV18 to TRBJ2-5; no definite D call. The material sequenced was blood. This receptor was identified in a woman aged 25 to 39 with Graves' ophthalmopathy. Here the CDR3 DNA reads TGTGCCAGCTCACTGTACTCGAGCGCTTCCCAAGAGACCCAGTACTTC. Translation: CASSLYSSASQETQYF.